This T cell receptor beta chain was profiled in a study of shared clonotypes between healthy human individuals. As to this clone: No antigen is known for it.

Caucasian adults residing in Nashville, Tennessee made up all the donors. Measured with immunoSEQ multiplex PCR; TCRdb has only the in-frame clones, and not every one. The table shows more than 850,000 clones, with roughly 74% occurring only once. The study, taken as a whole, reports: The four-donor shared clonotypes exceeded non-shared clonotypes in generation probability, with non-shared ones scoring lower.

Germline V gives CDR1 SGHTS, CDR2 YDEGEE. There are 17 residues in the CDR3. With 4 bases clipped from V and 4 bases from J, the junction kept 8 bases outside the gene matches. The sequence came from a man younger than 30 in good health. Some clones in this sample may be carry-over from other donors' samples. This chain uses TRBV5-8 with TRBJ2-1; 13 nucleotides align to TRBD2. The specimen was memory CD4+ T cells from PBMCs. Subset described: CD45RA-negative fraction. Written as DNA, the CDR3 is TGTGCCAGCAGCATACTAGCGGGAGGGGGTTTTTACAATGAGCAGTTCTTC. It specifies CASSILAGGGFYNEQFF.